This TCR beta chain was captured by sequencing in a study of blood T cells in healthy people across ages (dated by TCRdb to the mid-2010s). For context, the study as a whole: Template switching captured roughly one uniquely barcoded TCR beta cDNA molecule per two T cells in model experiments. Age-related changes in TCR beta repertoire diversity were measured in the study by deep sequencing normalized with unique cDNA molecular identifiers. Four age groups were formed from the donors: young (average 16 years), middle-aged (approximately 42), aged (roughly 58) and long-lived (around 82). Using the same blood draw, the study looked at two additional independent replicas of 1 million unique cDNA reads for two donors, one aged 18 to 30 and the other aged 80 or older.

Points the paper makes about the study in general: Total diversity estimates from one million sequenced T cells were considered lower bounds and underestimates. The CMV infection status of donors was not known, potentially confounding age-related changes in expanded clonotypes. Compared with the aged group, more naive CD4+ T cells, fewer expanded clones and increased TCR diversity were shown by the long-lived group, suggesting age selection. Because profiling used bulk unsorted PBMCs, naive and antigen-experienced compartments could not be compared conclusively. As age increased, observed TCR beta diversity per million T cells dropped in a roughly linear way, and a significant reduction was already evident by age about 36. There was a strong correlation between observed TCR beta diversity and the percentage of naive T cells measured by flow cytometry.

From cysteine to phenylalanine, the CDR3 is 18 amino acids long. The entry retains the CDR3 DNA only, 54 bases that are in frame from base 1. Unmatched junction bases come to 10, with V trimmed by 0 bases and J by 1 base. CDR1 and CDR2 were assigned from the germline V gene (reference sequence) as LGHDT and YNNKEL. Donors were a few dozen systemically healthy Caucasian individuals from Russia aged roughly 6 to 100 years. Each donor gave ten milliliters of peripheral blood, drawn into EDTA-treated Vacutainer tubes. Ficoll-Paque density-gradient centrifugation was used to isolate PBMCs, with at least 6 million per sample. Trizol reagent was used to extract total RNA from PBMCs, with at least 6 micrograms per sample. The percentages of naive CD45RAhigh/CD27high T cells were determined by flow cytometry on a PBMC aliquot from every donor. Library creation used 5' RACE. The sequencing machine was an Illumina HiSeq 2500. A second PCR of roughly 7 to 11 cycles was performed with a sample-barcoded 5' primer and a J-beta primer mix. A template-switch 5' adaptor carrying 12 random nucleotides introduced a unique molecular identifier onto each TCR beta cDNA molecule. At least 3 million CDR3-containing paired-end reads were obtained from each sample. All of the RNA was converted into first-strand cDNA using the Mint cDNA synthesis kit, with a TRBC-specific oligonucleotide serving as the primer. All cDNA was treated with uracil-DNA glycosylase and then went through a first 18-cycle PCR with the universal primers M1SS and BC2_uni_R. As for how the authors treated the data: For normalization, 1 million high-quality reads were randomly selected from each sample, with every read carrying a distinct molecular identifier. Reads with shared molecular identifiers were discarded instead of being binned into consensus sequences. MiTCR, set to a Q25 quality threshold and the strictest error-elimination algorithm, was used for CDR3 identification, clonotype clustering and error correction. A nonparametric unseen species model with Euler transformation was used to estimate lower-bound total TCR beta diversity. TCRdb trimmed the raw reads at Q25, called clones with MiXCR and kept productive beta chains. CDR3 protein sequences are deduplicated, and each keeps its most common genes and DNA. The V and J calls were not made by the authors but by TCRdb's processing. The sample table records roughly 700,000 distinct CDR3 sequences; 20% to 25% of these occur just once. The ten largest clones represent 9.4% of the sample.

As to this clonotype: The antigen it binds to is not known. No much larger clonotype is one base removed from it; base qualities were not supplied.

These data also formed part of another study, on T cells of mothers and their children. Per that second paper: Nine systemically healthy Caucasian individuals served as donors, namely three mothers together with their six children. cDNA synthesis consumed the entire amount of extracted RNA, loaded at approximately 1.4 ug RNA in each 15 ul reaction. In the second PCR, sample barcodes and 2-4 random nucleotides were introduced via the M1S primer. Over 8 million TCR beta CDR3 reads were obtained for each mother, and millions of reads were obtained for each child. Thymic selection similarly shapes TCR recombination output in related and unrelated pairs, with minor effect from inherited differences. Related mother-child pairs always showed normalized repertoire overlap that was slightly higher than in unrelated mother-child pairs, though the difference was never significant. With a sensitivity of around 97 clones per million clonotypes, no persistent microchimeric T cell clones were detected. The study used deep NGS to compare TCR beta repertoires of mothers and children, seeking features distinguishing related mother-child pairs from unrelated individuals. Mothers averaged about 40 +/- 4 years of age and children averaged around 11 +/- 4 years. After adapter ligation with NEBNext reagents, the libraries were sequenced on Illumina HiSeq 2000 with 100+100 nt paired-end reads. Mother and child libraries were prepared a month apart and sequenced in separate runs to prevent cross-contamination. For each donor, between roughly 500,000 and 2,200,000 distinct TCR beta clonotypes were identified. Naive TCR beta clonotypes were estimated from low-frequency clonotypes matched to each donor's FACS-determined naive share, without sorting.

The V and J genes are TRBV3-1 and TRBJ1-1; 8 bases in the middle match TRBD1. The specimen sequenced was blood. This clonotype was sampled from a boy aged 10-17 years in good health. The nucleotide sequence is TGTGCCAGCAGCCAAGATACAGGGGGAGCTTCAAGGAACACTGAAGCTTTCTTT. Translated, this is CASSQDTGGASRNTEAFF.